A single sample is the source of the 5 T cell receptor beta chains below, sequenced in a study of OX40 agonist ivuxolimab in advanced cancers. Produced via immunoSEQ multiplex PCR; TCRdb's table is partial and in-frame only. In the table there are roughly 93,000 clones, 92% of which are singletons. The specimen comprised CD4+ or CD8+ T cells sorted from blood, sampled in a trial of the OX40 agonist ivuxolimab. All receptors come from an adult with an advanced solid tumor such as melanoma, head and neck, liver or kidney cancer.

This sequence joins TRBV18 and TRBJ2-5, with unresolved D. With the DNA end fitting TRBJ2-7 better, the J assignment may be wrong. Germline-derived CDR1 and CDR2 are KGHSH and LQKENI. The CDR3 length is 13 residues. CDR3 loop: CASSPGSPYEQYF. Here the CDR3 DNA reads TGTGCCAGCTCACCGGGTTCCCCCTACGAGCAGTACTTC.

CDR3 sequence: CASSLFPGNQPQHF. The CDR3 DNA is TGTGCCAGCAGCTTGTTTCCGGGCAATCAGCCCCAGCATTTT. This rearrangement joins TRBV5-4 to TRBJ1-5; no clear D gene. Looked up from germline, CDR1 is SGHNT and CDR2 is YYREEE (reference sequence). V shed 1 base and J shed 2 bases, with 7 bases lying between them. This CDR3 contains 14 residues.

V usage is TRBV6-5 and J usage is TRBJ1-2; 10 bases are shared with TRBD1. V shed 7 bases, J shed 1 base, and the junction held 6 bases outside the gene matches. The CDR3 spans 15 residues. The germline V gene encodes CDR1 MNHEY and CDR2 SVGAGI. CDR3 DNA: TGTGCCAGCATCCCGGGACAGGGGAGTAACTATGGCTACACCTTC. It translates to CASIPGQGSNYGYTF.

The chain recombines TRBV5-1 with TRBJ2-7; 8 nucleotides align to TRBD1. V was pared by 5 bases and J by 2 bases, with 6 bases of the junction left unmatched. Germline CDR1 reads SGHRS; CDR2 reads YFSETQ. The CDR3 loop spans 14 amino acids. CDR3 amino acids: CASRAQGATYEQYF. The CDR3 bases are TGCGCCAGCAGGGCCCAGGGGGCCACCTACGAGCAGTACTTC.

For this clone: One junction end does not reproduce the germline sequence, and a read error may be involved. The gene calls are TRBV7-9 and TRBJ2-7; D gene ambiguous. The CDR3 spans 12 residues. CDR1 is SEHNR and CDR2 is FQNEAQ in the germline V gene (reference sequence). DNA of the CDR3: TGTGCCAGCAGCCCCTCACGAGTGCAAATCCTCTTC. Encoded protein: CASSPSRVQILF.